A selection of T cell receptor beta chains follows, all from one sample in a study of blood T cell repertoires in COVID-19. Sequencing used immunoSEQ multiplex PCR; TCRdb keeps in-frame clones, though not all of them. This table has 150,000 to 200,000 clones, 82% appearing once. Sequencing input: PBMCs or T cells enriched from blood (not recorded which). All receptors derive from a man aged 50 to 59 who had recovered from COVID-19. Both conserved end residues are part of each CDR3. The order of the fields is clone size, V gene, D gene, J gene, CDR3 protein, CDR3 DNA. A D gene is named only where the DNA matches it firmly. Clone size is given for some rows only: seen once, a few or many times, or a class if the clone is expanded.

clone size: .; V gene: TRBV28; D gene: TRBD1; J gene: TRBJ2-2; CDR3 protein: CASRRQGVGELFF; CDR3 DNA: TGTGCCAGCAGGCGACAGGGGGTCGGGGAGCTGTTTTTT
clone size: .; V gene: TRBV29-1; D gene: TRBD1; J gene: TRBJ1-1; CDR3 protein: CSADRGGDEAFF; CDR3 DNA: TGCAGCGCCGACAGGGGAGGGGATGAAGCTTTCTTT
clone size: .; V gene: TRBV3-1/TRBV3-2; D gene: .; J gene: TRBJ1-3; CDR3 protein: CASSYKGYGNTIYF; CDR3 DNA: TGTGCCAGCAGTTATAAGGGGTACGGAAACACCATATATTTT
clone size: .; V gene: TRBV5-1; D gene: TRBD1; J gene: TRBJ2-7; CDR3 protein: CASSFGQVDDEQYF; CDR3 DNA: TGCGCCAGCAGCTTCGGACAGGTCGACGACGAGCAGTACTTC
clone size: .; V gene: TRBV7-8; D gene: .; J gene: TRBJ1-1; CDR3 protein: CASNGEGGTEAFF; CDR3 DNA: TGTGCCAGCAACGGGGAGGGTGGAACTGAAGCTTTCTTT
clone size: .; V gene: TRBV5-4; D gene: TRBD2; J gene: TRBJ2-3; CDR3 protein: CASSPALAGGPDTQYF; CDR3 DNA: TGTGCCAGCAGCCCCGCGCTAGCGGGGGGGCCAGATACGCAGTATTTT
clone size: .; V gene: TRBV15; D gene: .; J gene: TRBJ2-5; CDR3 protein: CATSEGVRETQYF; CDR3 DNA: TGTGCCACCAGCGAAGGAGTCCGAGAGACCCAGTACTTC
clone size: .; V gene: TRBV5-1; D gene: TRBD1; J gene: TRBJ1-1; CDR3 protein: CASSGARDRVSPEAFF; CDR3 DNA: TGCGCCAGCAGCGGCGCCCGGGACAGGGTATCCCCTGAAGCTTTCTTT
clone size: .; V gene: TRBV25-1; D gene: .; J gene: TRBJ1-6; CDR3 protein: CASSELLSGYSPLHF; CDR3 DNA: TGTGCCAGCAGTGAATTGTTATCGGGTTATTCACCCCTCCACTTT
clone size: .; V gene: TRBV5-1; D gene: .; J gene: TRBJ1-1; CDR3 protein: CASTSGETEAFF; CDR3 DNA: TGCGCCAGCACCTCAGGGGAGACTGAAGCTTTCTTT
clone size: .; V gene: TRBV28; D gene: TRBD2; J gene: TRBJ2-1; CDR3 protein: CASSLPGLAGTSSYNEQFF; CDR3 DNA: TGTGCCAGCAGTTTACCCGGACTAGCGGGGACCAGCTCCTACAATGAGCAGTTCTTC
clone size: .; V gene: TRBV12-3/TRBV12-4; D gene: .; J gene: TRBJ1-4; CDR3 protein: CASSPSQGPKLFF; CDR3 DNA: TGTGCCAGCAGTCCGTCCCAGGGGCCCAAACTGTTTTTT
clone size: .; V gene: TRBV6-1; D gene: .; J gene: TRBJ1-1; CDR3 protein: CASSESWGAEAFF; CDR3 DNA: TGTGCCAGCAGTGAGTCGTGGGGCGCCGAAGCTTTCTTT
clone size: .; V gene: TRBV7-2; D gene: .; J gene: TRBJ2-7; CDR3 protein: CASSGLGLEPYEQYF; CDR3 DNA: TGTGCCAGCAGCGGGTTGGGGCTCGAACCCTACGAGCAGTACTTC
clone size: .; V gene: TRBV10-3; D gene: TRBD1; J gene: TRBJ1-4; CDR3 protein: CAISEGQGNEKLFF; CDR3 DNA: TGTGCCATCAGTGAAGGACAGGGTAATGAAAAACTGTTTTTT
clone size: .; V gene: TRBV5-1; D gene: .; J gene: TRBJ2-3; CDR3 protein: CASSWGVTDTQYF; CDR3 DNA: TGCGCCAGCAGTTGGGGAGTTACCGATACGCAGTATTTT
clone size: .; V gene: TRBV4-2; D gene: TRBD1; J gene: TRBJ1-1; CDR3 protein: CASSLTGEAFF; CDR3 DNA: TGTGCCAGCAGCCTGACAGGGGAAGCTTTCTTT
clone size: .; V gene: TRBV5-4; D gene: .; J gene: TRBJ2-5; CDR3 protein: CASSTGLGVQETQYF; CDR3 DNA: TGTGCCAGCTCTACAGGGTTGGGGGTACAAGAGACCCAGTACTTC
clone size: few; V gene: TRBV19; D gene: .; J gene: TRBJ1-5; CDR3 protein: CASSIGGGGNQPQHF; CDR3 DNA: TGTGCCAGTAGTATAGGAGGCGGGGGCAATCAGCCCCAGCATTTT
clone size: few; V gene: TRBV19; D gene: .; J gene: TRBJ2-7; CDR3 protein: CASSTSGREQYF; CDR3 DNA: TGTGCCAGTAGTACTTCAGGGCGTGAGCAGTACTTC
clone size: .; V gene: TRBV6-5; D gene: TRBD1; J gene: TRBJ1-4; CDR3 protein: CASRPQGAYEKLFF; CDR3 DNA: TGTGCCAGCAGGCCCCAGGGGGCTTATGAAAAACTGTTTTTT
clone size: .; V gene: TRBV5-4; D gene: TRBD1; J gene: TRBJ2-6; CDR3 protein: CASSLGQGNSGANVLTF; CDR3 DNA: TGTGCCAGCAGCTTGGGACAGGGGAATTCTGGGGCCAACGTCCTGACTTTC
clone size: .; V gene: TRBV27; D gene: .; J gene: TRBJ1-1; CDR3 protein: CASSSVAGNTEAFF; CDR3 DNA: TGTGCCAGCAGTTCGGTGGCAGGAAACACTGAAGCTTTCTTT
clone size: .; V gene: TRBV7-8; D gene: .; J gene: TRBJ1-5; CDR3 protein: CASSLNWGMGGRALGQPQHF; CDR3 DNA: TGTGCCAGCAGCTTAAATTGGGGGATGGGAGGAAGGGCGTTGGGTCAGCCCCAGCATTTT
clone size: .; V gene: TRBV4-2; D gene: TRBD2; J gene: TRBJ2-1; CDR3 protein: CASSRGLAGDPEQFF; CDR3 DNA: TGTGCCAGCAGCCGAGGACTAGCGGGAGACCCTGAGCAGTTCTTC
clone size: .; V gene: TRBV4-2; D gene: TRBD1; J gene: TRBJ2-3; CDR3 protein: CASSQLLQGATDTQYF; CDR3 DNA: TGTGCCAGCAGCCAACTACTGCAGGGGGCCACAGATACGCAGTATTTT
clone size: .; V gene: TRBV7-2; D gene: .; J gene: TRBJ2-5; CDR3 protein: CASSRGATQETQYF; CDR3 DNA: TGTGCCAGCAGCCGCGGGGCGACACAAGAGACCCAGTACTTC
clone size: .; V gene: TRBV5-1; D gene: TRBD1; J gene: TRBJ2-7; CDR3 protein: CASSTGQGRKQYF; CDR3 DNA: TGCGCCAGCAGCACCGGACAGGGAAGGAAGCAGTACTTC
clone size: .; V gene: TRBV27; D gene: .; J gene: TRBJ2-3; CDR3 protein: CASSGTAGAYPTDTQYF; CDR3 DNA: TGTGCCAGCAGCGGGACAGCGGGAGCCTACCCCACAGATACGCAGTATTTT
clone size: .; V gene: TRBV6-1; D gene: TRBD2; J gene: TRBJ2-3; CDR3 protein: CASSDGLASTDTQYF; CDR3 DNA: TGTGCCAGCAGTGACGGACTAGCAAGCACAGATACGCAGTATTTT
clone size: .; V gene: TRBV6-1; D gene: .; J gene: TRBJ1-1; CDR3 protein: CASSDRGLYTEAFF; CDR3 DNA: TGTGCCAGCAGTGACAGGGGATTGTACACTGAAGCTTTCTTT
clone size: .; V gene: TRBV2; D gene: .; J gene: TRBJ2-1; CDR3 protein: CASSGLSTNNEQFF; CDR3 DNA: TGTGCCAGCAGTGGGCTTTCAACCAACAATGAGCAGTTCTTC
clone size: .; V gene: TRBV3-1/TRBV3-2; D gene: TRBD1; J gene: TRBJ2-2; CDR3 protein: CASSQEGTGGASGELFF; CDR3 DNA: TGTGCCAGCAGCCAAGAAGGGACAGGGGGCGCATCCGGGGAGCTGTTTTTT
clone size: .; V gene: TRBV9; D gene: .; J gene: TRBJ2-2; CDR3 protein: CASSVAAGELFF; CDR3 DNA: TGTGCCAGCAGCGTAGCCGCCGGGGAGCTGTTTTTT
clone size: .; V gene: TRBV28; D gene: .; J gene: TRBJ2-5; CDR3 protein: CASTSQGEQGTQYF; CDR3 DNA: TGTGCCAGCACCTCCCAGGGAGAACAGGGGACCCAGTACTTC
clone size: .; V gene: TRBV11-2; D gene: .; J gene: TRBJ2-3; CDR3 protein: CASSLRLTGVGTDTQYF; CDR3 DNA: TGTGCCAGCAGCTTAAGGCTGACGGGAGTGGGCACAGATACGCAGTATTTT
clone size: .; V gene: TRBV5-4; D gene: .; J gene: TRBJ1-1; CDR3 protein: CASSWGQNTEAFF; CDR3 DNA: TGTGCCAGCAGCTGGGGACAGAACACTGAAGCTTTCTTT
clone size: .; V gene: TRBV6-5; D gene: TRBD1; J gene: TRBJ2-7; CDR3 protein: CASRETGGTYEQYF; CDR3 DNA: TGTGCCAGCAGGGAGACAGGGGGGACCTACGAGCAGTACTTC
clone size: .; V gene: TRBV28; D gene: .; J gene: TRBJ1-2; CDR3 protein: CASSSSTGWYYGYTF; CDR3 DNA: TGTGCCAGCAGCTCATCGACGGGATGGTACTATGGCTACACCTTC
clone size: .; V gene: TRBV21-1; D gene: .; J gene: TRBJ2-7; CDR3 protein: CASTKGGLCAYEQYF; CDR3 DNA: TGTGCCAGCACCAAAGGGGGGCTTTGCGCTTACGAGCAGTACTTC
clone size: .; V gene: TRBV19; D gene: .; J gene: TRBJ1-1; CDR3 protein: CASSMTVIMNTEAFF; CDR3 DNA: TGTGCCAGTAGTATGACAGTCATCATGAACACTGAAGCTTTCTTT
clone size: .; V gene: TRBV29-1; D gene: TRBD1; J gene: TRBJ2-7; CDR3 protein: CSVGQGEIYEQYF; CDR3 DNA: TGCAGCGTTGGACAGGGGGAGATCTACGAGCAGTACTTC
clone size: .; V gene: TRBV28; D gene: .; J gene: TRBJ1-1; CDR3 protein: CASSYQGAEAFF; CDR3 DNA: TGTGCCAGCAGTTATCAGGGCGCCGAAGCTTTCTTT
clone size: .; V gene: TRBV7-3; D gene: .; J gene: TRBJ1-4; CDR3 protein: CASSFSGLINEKLFF; CDR3 DNA: TGTGCCAGCAGCTTCTCCGGACTGATTAATGAAAAACTGTTTTTT
clone size: .; V gene: TRBV10-3; D gene: TRBD2; J gene: TRBJ2-7; CDR3 protein: CAIRAGDSYEQYF; CDR3 DNA: TGTGCCATTAGAGCGGGGGACTCCTACGAGCAGTACTTC
clone size: .; V gene: TRBV3-1/TRBV3-2; D gene: TRBD2; J gene: TRBJ2-7; CDR3 protein: CASTQEGLAANEQYF; CDR3 DNA: TGTGCCAGCACCCAAGAGGGACTAGCGGCCAACGAGCAGTACTTC
clone size: .; V gene: TRBV6-4; D gene: TRBD2; J gene: TRBJ2-2; CDR3 protein: CASSVYPTSGSFANTGELFF; CDR3 DNA: TGTGCCAGCAGTGTTTACCCAACTAGCGGGAGCTTCGCGAACACCGGGGAGCTGTTTTTT
clone size: few; V gene: TRBV28; D gene: .; J gene: TRBJ1-1; CDR3 protein: CASSFVGMNTEAFF; CDR3 DNA: TGTGCCAGCAGTTTTGTTGGCATGAACACTGAAGCTTTCTTT
clone size: .; V gene: TRBV29-1; D gene: TRBD2; J gene: TRBJ2-5; CDR3 protein: CSVHLAAKGTQYF; CDR3 DNA: TGCAGCGTCCACCTAGCGGCAAAAGGGACCCAGTACTTC
clone size: .; V gene: TRBV3-1/TRBV3-2; D gene: TRBD1; J gene: TRBJ1-5; CDR3 protein: CASGDRGFNQPQHF; CDR3 DNA: TGTGCCAGCGGAGACAGGGGTTTTAATCAGCCCCAGCATTTT
clone size: .; V gene: TRBV6-5; D gene: .; J gene: TRBJ1-2; CDR3 protein: CASSSTANYGYTF; CDR3 DNA: TGTGCCAGCAGTTCGACAGCTAACTATGGCTACACCTTC